The 32 T cell receptor beta chains given below trace back to one sample, sequenced in a study of cytomegalovirus exposure and HLA in healthy donors. The PCR made use of 60 Vbeta and 13 Jbeta primers. Method: immunoSEQ multiplex PCR; TCRdb's copy keeps in-frame clones and lacks some. The sample has over 45,000 clones; around 81% are singletons. Material: PBMCs. The receptors were sampled from a boy between 10 and 17 years old in good health and CMV-seropositive.

The chain uses TRBV7-9 and TRBJ2-7, with TRBD2 identical over 9 bases. J gave up 3 bases and V 8 bases, and 8 bases lay outside the gene matches. From germline, CDR1 is SEHNR and CDR2 FQNEAQ (reference sequence). The CDR3 covers 14 residues. The CDR3 region has the DNA TGTGCCAGCGAGGATAGCGGGGGAGTCTACGAGCAGTACTTC. Residues: CASEDSGGVYEQYF.

The chain is built from TRBV6-1 and TRBJ2-7, with 7 bases identical to TRBD1. Trimming cost V 6 bases and J 2 bases; bases outside gene matches: 4. Germline CDR1 and CDR2: MNHNS and SASEGT. The CDR3 extends over 13 amino acids. The CDR3 DNA is TGTGCCAGCAGGATGGGACAGCCCTACGAGCAGTACTTC. Translation gives CASRMGQPYEQYF.

The chain joins TRBV5-1 to TRBJ1-6; D ambiguous. V lost 4 bases and J lost 9, with 11 bases in between. The CDR3 extends over 13 amino acids. Germline values: CDR1 SGHRS, CDR2 YFSETQ. As DNA, the CDR3 is TGCGCCAGCAGCGCCCGGGAGCGTTCACCCCTCCACTTT. Its translation: CASSARERSPLHF.

The CDR3 sequence: CASSYTSQRDSQFF. CDR3 nucleotide sequence: TGTGCCAGCAGTTACACCAGCCAAAGGGACTCGCAGTTCTTC. J is TRBJ2-1 and V is TRBV6-5; D is possibly TRBD2 (6 bases). The CDR3 is made up of 14 amino acids. Germline V lookup: CDR1 MNHEY, CDR2 SVGAGI. Deletions cut 2 bases from V and 12 bases from J, with 17 bases between.

This clone appeared a single time. The CDR3, as DNA: TGTGCCAGCAGCCCGACAGGGGCGAACACTGAAGCTTTCTTT. Translated: CASSPTGANTEAFF. The chain employs TRBV5-4 and TRBJ1-1; 8 positions agree with TRBD1. The CDR3 covers 14 residues. CDR1 and CDR2 (germline): SGHNT, YYREEE (reference sequence). After removal of 4 bases from V and 1 base from J, the junction contained 3 bases not matched to a gene.

The chain recombines TRBV5-1 with TRBJ2-5; 7 bases fit TRBD1. The J segment lost 2 bases and the V segment lost 4 bases, leaving 5 bases of the junction unmatched. CDR3 length equals 14 residues. Germline V gene sequence: CDR1 SGHRS, CDR2 YFSETQ. This CDR3 reads CASSRQGEQETQYF. The CDR3 DNA follows: TGCGCCAGCAGCCGACAGGGAGAGCAAGAGACCCAGTACTTC.

The chain employs TRBV4-2 and TRBJ2-3; TRBD2 matches at 12 bases. CDR3 size: 17 residues. V shed 5 bases and J 4 bases; nucleotides not matched to a gene: 10. Germline CDR1 is LGHNA and CDR2 is YNFKEQ. The CDR3 sequence: CASSVTWTSGEADTQYF. CDR3 bases: TGTGCCAGCAGCGTTACTTGGACTAGCGGGGAGGCAGATACGCAGTATTTT.

This clone was picked up one time. This rearrangement joins TRBV6-1 to TRBJ1-2; 10 nucleotides match TRBD1. V dropped 6 bases and J dropped 6; count of bases not matched to a gene: 4. Germline-derived CDR1 and CDR2 are MNHNS and SASEGT. The CDR3 sequence is 13 residues long. The CDR3 loop is CASRLGTGDGYTF. The CDR3 DNA follows: TGTGCCAGCAGGCTTGGGACAGGGGATGGCTACACCTTC.

The V and J genes are TRBV10-3 and TRBJ1-4, with 7 bases matching TRBD1. The CDR3 loop spans 16 amino acids. Germline CDR1 ENHRY, CDR2 SYGVKD. Trimming cost V 3 bases and J 0 bases; bases outside gene matches: 4. CDR3 sequence reads: CAISEGTAATNEKLFF. The CDR3 DNA follows: TGTGCCATCAGTGAAGGGACAGCAGCAACTAATGAAAAACTGTTTTTT.

The chain joins TRBV2 to TRBJ1-5; D remains unclear. Trimming shortened V by 2 bases and J by 4 bases, and 9 bases separated the two germline ends. Germline loops: CDR1 SNHLY, CDR2 FYNNEI. CDR3 size: 14 residues. The CDR3 spells CASSEFSRNQPQHF. Here the CDR3 DNA reads TGTGCCAGCAGTGAATTTAGCAGAAATCAGCCCCAGCATTTT. The full variable domain, rest sourced from reference TRBV2 and TRBJ1-5, is EPEVTQTPSHQVTQMGQEVILRCVPISNHLYFYWYRQILGQKVEFLVSFYNNEISEKSEIFDDQFSVERPDGSNFTLKIRSTKLEDSAMYFCASSEFSRNQPQHFGDGTRLSIL.

This chain links TRBV7-9 with TRBJ2-7, with D perhaps TRBD2 (6 bases). This CDR3 region has 16 residues. The V gene lost 2 bases and the J gene lost 4 bases, with 18 bases spanning the gap. Germline lookup yields CDR1 SEHNR and CDR2 FQNEAQ (reference sequence). This CDR3 reads CASSLIPTPAGYEQYF. The CDR3, as DNA: TGTGCCAGCAGCTTAATTCCGACCCCCGCGGGGTACGAGCAGTACTTC.

The chain links TRBV7-9 to TRBJ2-7; a possible D gene is TRBD2 (5 bases). This CDR3 has 14 residues. Trimming left V 2 bases short and J 2 bases short, with 10 bases between. Germline V gene sequence: CDR1 SEHNR, CDR2 FQNEAQ (reference sequence). This chain's CDR3 is CASSLPGSAYEQYF. CDR3 nucleotides: TGTGCCAGCAGCTTACCGGGATCGGCCTACGAGCAGTACTTC.

V gene TRBV9 combines with J gene TRBJ2-6; weak D call: TRBD2 (5 bases). The CDR3 sequence is 18 residues long. V dropped 0 bases and J dropped 3 bases, with 16 bases sitting between them. Germline V gene data show CDR1 as SGDLS and CDR2 as YYNGEE. CDR3 DNA: TGTGCCAGCAGCGTAGCGGCCGGGATTTACAGTGGGGCCAACGTCCTGACTTTC. Its protein product is CASSVAAGIYSGANVLTF.

This chain links TRBV18 with TRBJ2-5; 10 nucleotides agree with TRBD2. Per germline, CDR1 KGHSH and CDR2 LQKENI. V shed 0 bases, J shed 5 bases, and the junction held 9 bases outside the gene matches. CDR3 length equals 17 residues. CDR3 in DNA: TGTGCCAGCTCACCACCGCCTAGCGGGGGACAGTGGGAGACCCAGTACTTC. Translation gives CASSPPPSGGQWETQYF.

The V and J genes are TRBV4-1 and TRBJ2-3; D ambiguous. Germline loops: CDR1 MGHRA, CDR2 YSYEKL. This CDR3 is 14 amino acids long. V lost 0 bases and J 2 bases, leaving 6 bases between the germline ends. CDR3 in amino acids: CASSQESFTDTQYF. The CDR3 DNA follows: TGCGCCAGCAGCCAAGAGTCATTCACAGATACGCAGTATTTT.

CDR3: CASSRRGVGADTQYF. In DNA, the CDR3 is TGTGCCAGCAGCCGGCGCGGAGTAGGAGCAGATACGCAGTATTTT. The chain uses TRBV7-2 and TRBJ2-3; D gene ambiguous. V lost 5 bases and J lost 4, with 16 bases in between. Germline values: CDR1 SGHTA, CDR2 FQGNSA. The CDR3 is made up of 15 amino acids.

This clone came up a few times. This chain connects TRBV7-2 to TRBJ2-1; no definite D call. The length of the CDR3 is 14 residues. The V gene lost 3 bases and the J gene lost 0 bases, with 6 bases spanning the gap. The germline gives CDR1 SGHTA, CDR2 FQGNSA. In nucleotides, the CDR3 is TGTGCCAGCAGCTTCCGGTTCTCCTACAATGAGCAGTTCTTC. It specifies CASSFRFSYNEQFF.

V gene TRBV4-1 combines with J gene TRBJ2-5, with D uncertain. V shed 4 bases and J shed 1 base, with 19 bases lying between them. Germline assignment: CDR1 MGHRA and CDR2 YSYEKL. The CDR3 spans 17 residues. The CDR3 DNA is TGCGCCAGCAGCCCGACTTCGGAAACTACGGGCCAAGAGACCCAGTACTTC. Its translation: CASSPTSETTGQETQYF.

This clone was observed a handful of times. V gene TRBV7-6 combines with J gene TRBJ2-3, with D perhaps matching TRBD2 (6 bases). Trimming took 1 base from V and 4 from J, leaving 12 bases between them. This CDR3 contains 15 residues. Per germline, CDR1 SGHVS and CDR2 FNYEAQ. DNA of the CDR3: TGTGCCAGCAGCTTAGAAGTACTAGCAGCAGATACGCAGTATTTT. It yields the protein CASSLEVLAADTQYF.

The gene calls are TRBV2 and TRBJ1-1, with 7 bases aligning to TRBD1. The germline V gene encodes CDR1 SNHLY and CDR2 FYNNEI. V trimming: 4 bases; J trimming: 1 base; junction bases outside the gene matches: 6. CDR3 length: 15 residues. CDR3 in DNA: TGTGCCAGCAGTGTATTGACAGGGAGGAACACTGAAGCTTTCTTT. It is translated as CASSVLTGRNTEAFF.

The rearrangement joins TRBV13 to TRBJ1-2; 8 bases line up with TRBD1. Germline V gene data show CDR1 as PRHDT and CDR2 as FYEKMQ (reference sequence). The V segment lost 2 bases and the J segment 6 bases; nucleotides outside the gene matches: 2. This CDR3 region has 13 residues. DNA for the CDR3: TGTGCCAGCAGCTTACAGGGGGCGGATGGCTACACCTTC. This sequence encodes CASSLQGADGYTF.

The chain carries TRBV6-5 and TRBJ1-2; D is uncertain. The CDR3 totals 15 residues. Germline V CDR1 and CDR2: MNHEY, SVGAGI. The germline V and J ends were trimmed by 6 bases and 8 bases, with 22 bases remaining between them. CDR3 sequence: CASRRIGEGFYGYTF. The DNA of the CDR3 is TGTGCCAGCAGAAGAATCGGGGAGGGTTTCTACGGCTACACCTTC.

This clone has just a few counts. CDR3 bases: TGTGCCAGCAGCCTACCGGGAGGGGAGACCCAGTACTTC. Translation: CASSLPGGETQYF. This rearrangement joins TRBV27 to TRBJ2-5; 8 positions agree with TRBD2. Trimming removed 6 bases from V and 5 bases from J; junction bases left unmatched: 5. This CDR3 spans 13 amino acids. Germline V lookup: CDR1 MNHEY, CDR2 SMNVEV (reference sequence).

With respect to this clone: This may be a read error, as it is one base from a much larger clone. In the same sample, other DNA sequences code for this CDR3. The chain combines TRBV4-2 with TRBJ1-6; D is undetermined. Trimming shortened V by 0 bases and J by 13 bases, and 16 bases separated the two germline ends. Germline V lookup: CDR1 LGHNA, CDR2 YNFKEQ. The CDR3 runs to 15 residues. The DNA of the CDR3 is TGTGCCAGCAGCCAAGATCACGTAAGCCAATCCCCCCTCCACTTT. Translating gives CASSQDHVSQSPLHF.

The chain uses TRBV4-1 and TRBJ2-5; tentative D call: TRBD2 (6 bases). With 4 bases removed from V and 5 bases from J, the gap between germline ends came to 20 bases. Germline V CDR1 and CDR2: MGHRA, YSYEKL. The CDR3 spans 16 residues. CDR3 DNA sequence: TGCGCCAGCAGCCGGACCGGGGGATTGGATCAGGAGACCCAGTACTTC. Amino acid sequence: CASSRTGGLDQETQYF.

This clone has a handful of counts. The CDR3 nucleotides read TGTGCCAGCAGCCCCGGGGAGCGTGGCTACACCTTC. This encodes CASSPGERGYTF. The chain uses TRBV9 and TRBJ1-2; no clear D. Per germline, CDR1 SGDLS and CDR2 YYNGEE. Trimming took 4 bases from V and 7 from J, leaving 11 bases between them. This CDR3 is built from 12 residues. Variable domain in full (rest from reference TRBV9 and TRBJ1-2): DSGVTQTPKHLITATGQRVTLRCSPRSGDLSVYWYQQSLDQGLQFLIQYYNGEERAKGNILERFSAQQFPDLHSELNLSSLELGDSALYFCASSPGERGYTFGSGTRLTVV.

The chain couples TRBV5-6 to TRBJ2-7, with 7 bases that match TRBD2. The V gene's germline CDR1 is SGHDT and CDR2 YYEEEE. With 1 base clipped from V and 2 bases from J, the junction kept 3 bases outside the gene matches. This CDR3 region has 14 residues. The CDR3 bases are TGTGCCAGCAGCTTGCGGGGACTAACCTACGAGCAGTACTTC. It yields the protein CASSLRGLTYEQYF. The entire variable domain, with the rest obtained from reference TRBV5-6 and TRBJ2-7, is as follows: DAGVTQSPTHLIKTRGQQVTLRCSPKSGHDTVSWYQQALGQGPQFIFQYYEEEERQRGNFPDRFSGHQFPNYSSELNVNALLLGDSALYLCASSLRGLTYEQYFGPGTRLTVT.

This clone was detected only a few times. The rearrangement joins TRBV2 to TRBJ1-1, with TRBD1 matching 9 bases. With V trimmed by 0 bases and J by 2 bases, 7 bases remained unmatched. CDR1 SNHLY and CDR2 FYNNEI come from the germline V gene. The CDR3 contains 17 residues. CDR3 sequence reads: CASSEALGGQGNTEAFF. The CDR3 DNA sequence: TGTGCCAGCAGTGAAGCGCTTGGGGGACAGGGAAACACTGAAGCTTTCTTT.

The chain couples TRBV2 to TRBJ2-4, with unresolved D. Trimming took 7 bases from V and 7 from J, leaving 11 bases between them. The length of the CDR3 is 12 residues. Per germline, CDR1 SNHLY and CDR2 FYNNEI. CDR3 residues: CASIGVGNIQYF. DNA for the CDR3: TGTGCCAGCATAGGAGTCGGGAACATTCAGTACTTC.

The V and J genes are TRBV7-8 and TRBJ1-1, with TRBD1 identical over 7 bases. Germline CDR1 reads SGHVS; CDR2 reads FQNEAQ. The CDR3 covers 16 residues. With V trimmed by 8 bases and J by 4 bases, 16 bases remained unmatched. The DNA of the CDR3 is TGTGCCAGCCCGCCACCAGGGGGACAAGGGGGCACTGAAGCTTTCTTT. Protein: CASPPPGGQGGTEAFF.

V is TRBV5-8 and J is TRBJ1-6; TRBD1 is a possible D gene (6 bases). V lost 4 bases, J lost 11 bases, and 19 bases lay in between. The CDR3 is 15 residues long. Germline CDR1 reads SGHTS; CDR2 reads YDEGEE. The chain's CDR3 is CASSPPAYRATPLHF. CDR3 in DNA: TGTGCCAGCAGCCCTCCGGCTTACAGGGCGACACCCCTCCACTTT.

This clone occurred once. The genes are TRBV25-1 and TRBJ1-2, with no clear D. Germline-derived CDR1 and CDR2 are MGHDK and SYGVNS. Trimming took off 0 bases at V and 4 bases at J, with 9 bases between the two ends. CDR3 length: 14 amino acids. This CDR3 reads CASSEYSEPYGYTF. The CDR3 DNA sequence: TGTGCCAGCAGTGAATACTCAGAACCCTATGGCTACACCTTC.